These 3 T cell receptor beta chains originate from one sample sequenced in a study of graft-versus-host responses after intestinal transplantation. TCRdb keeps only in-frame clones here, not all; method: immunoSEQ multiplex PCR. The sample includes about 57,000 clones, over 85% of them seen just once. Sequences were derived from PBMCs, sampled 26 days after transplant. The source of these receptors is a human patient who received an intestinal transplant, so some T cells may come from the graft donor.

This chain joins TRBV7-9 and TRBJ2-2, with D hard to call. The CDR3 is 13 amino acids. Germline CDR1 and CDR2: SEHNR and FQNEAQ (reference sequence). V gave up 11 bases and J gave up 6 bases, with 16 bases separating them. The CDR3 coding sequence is TGTGCCTTCAAGAGTCCCCCCGCCGGGGAGCTGTTTTTT. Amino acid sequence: CAFKSPPAGELFF.

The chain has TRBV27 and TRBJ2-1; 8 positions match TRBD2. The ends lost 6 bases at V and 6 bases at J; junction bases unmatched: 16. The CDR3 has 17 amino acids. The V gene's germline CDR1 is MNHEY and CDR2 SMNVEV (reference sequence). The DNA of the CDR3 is TGTGCCAGCAGCAACTGGGCGGGGGGCTCCCCTGGCAATGAGCAGTTCTTC. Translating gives CASSNWAGGSPGNEQFF.

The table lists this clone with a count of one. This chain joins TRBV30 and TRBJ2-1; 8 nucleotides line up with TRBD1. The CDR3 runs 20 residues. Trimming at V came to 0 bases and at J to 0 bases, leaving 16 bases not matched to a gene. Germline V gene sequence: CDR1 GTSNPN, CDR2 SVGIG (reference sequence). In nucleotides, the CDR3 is TGTGCCTGGAGTGTTTCGTGGCAGGGGGCCCCCCTTAGCTCCTACAATGAGCAGTTCTTC. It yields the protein CAWSVSWQGAPLSSYNEQFF.